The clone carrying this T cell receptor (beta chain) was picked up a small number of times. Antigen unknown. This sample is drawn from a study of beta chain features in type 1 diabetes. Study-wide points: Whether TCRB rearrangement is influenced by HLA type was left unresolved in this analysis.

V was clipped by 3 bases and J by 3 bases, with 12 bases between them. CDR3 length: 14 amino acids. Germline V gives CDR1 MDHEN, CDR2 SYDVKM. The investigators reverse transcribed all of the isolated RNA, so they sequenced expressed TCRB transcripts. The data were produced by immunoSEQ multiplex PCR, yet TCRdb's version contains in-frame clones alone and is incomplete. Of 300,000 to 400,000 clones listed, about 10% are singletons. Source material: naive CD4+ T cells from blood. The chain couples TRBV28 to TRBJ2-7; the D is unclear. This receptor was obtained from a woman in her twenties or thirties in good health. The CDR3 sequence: CASSFRQASYEQYF. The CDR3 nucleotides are TGTGCCAGCAGTTTTCGTCAGGCGAGCTACGAGCAGTACTTC.